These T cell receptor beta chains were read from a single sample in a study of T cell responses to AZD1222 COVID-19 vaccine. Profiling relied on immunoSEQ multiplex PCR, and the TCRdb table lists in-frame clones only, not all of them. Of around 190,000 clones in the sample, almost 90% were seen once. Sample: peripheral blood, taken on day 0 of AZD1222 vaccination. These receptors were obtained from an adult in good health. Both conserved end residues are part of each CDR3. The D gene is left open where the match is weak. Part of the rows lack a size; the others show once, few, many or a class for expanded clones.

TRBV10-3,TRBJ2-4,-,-,TGTGCCATCAGTGAGTCATCCGGAAGGAGGGAAAACATTCAGTACTTC,CAISESSGRRENIQYF
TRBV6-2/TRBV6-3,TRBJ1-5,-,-,TGTGCCAGCAGTTATAGTCTGGGCCTAAGGAGCAATCAGCCCCAGCATTTT,CASSYSLGLRSNQPQHF
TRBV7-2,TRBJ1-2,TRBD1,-,TGTGCCAGCAGCCTTGCCGGGACAGGGGTCTATGGCTACACCTTC,CASSLAGTGVYGYTF
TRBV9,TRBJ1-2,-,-,TGTGCCAGCAGCGTCCGTTCCTCGGGGCTGAACTATGGCTACACCTTC,CASSVRSSGLNYGYTF
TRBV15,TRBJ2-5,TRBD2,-,TGTGCCACCAGCAGGGCGGGGGACCGGTGGGAGACCCAGTACTTC,CATSRAGDRWETQYF
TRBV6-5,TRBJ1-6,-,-,TGTGCCAGCAGTTTTTCGGTCCAGTCACCCCTCCACTTT,CASSFSVQSPLHF
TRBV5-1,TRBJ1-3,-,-,TGCGCCAGCAGCTTGATGTCAGGCTACTCTGGAAACACCATATATTTT,CASSLMSGYSGNTIYF
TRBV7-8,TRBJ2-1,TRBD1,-,TGTGCCAGCAGCCCCACCCGGGACAGGGGTTACAATGAGCAGTTCTTC,CASSPTRDRGYNEQFF
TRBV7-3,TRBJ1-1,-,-,TGTGCCAGCAGCTCTGCAGGGATAGGGACTGAAGCTTTCTTT,CASSSAGIGTEAFF
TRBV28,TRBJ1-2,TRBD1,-,TGTGCCAGCAGTTTATCCCTTCCCCCTTTGACAGGGGTTAACTATGGCTACACCTTC,CASSLSLPPLTGVNYGYTF
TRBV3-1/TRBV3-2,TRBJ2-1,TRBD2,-,TGTGCCAGCAGCCACGGGACTAGCGAGTACAATGAGCAGTTCTTC,CASSHGTSEYNEQFF
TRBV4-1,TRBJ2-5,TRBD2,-,TGCGCCAGCAGCCAAGAAAGGACGGGGGGTCAGTACCAAGAGACCCAGTACTTC,CASSQERTGGQYQETQYF
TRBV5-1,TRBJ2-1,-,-,TGCGCCCCTGAGGCCGAGGATGAGCAGTTCTTC,CAPEAEDEQFF
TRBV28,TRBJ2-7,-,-,TGTGCCAGCAGTTCCCTCAGGGGGGTTATCGCCTACGAGCAGTACTTC,CASSSLRGVIAYEQYF
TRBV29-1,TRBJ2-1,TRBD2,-,TGCAGCGTTTCCAGCGGGAGGCGCTACAATGAGCAGTTCTTC,CSVSSGRRYNEQFF
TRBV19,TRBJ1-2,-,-,TGTGCCAGTACCGAGGGGGGGTCGGTTAGAAGCGGCTACACCTTC,CASTEGGSVRSGYTF
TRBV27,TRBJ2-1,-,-,TGTGCCAGCAGTTTGGCAGCTCTCTCCAATGAGCAGTTCTTC,CASSLAALSNEQFF
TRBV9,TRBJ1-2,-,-,TGTGCCAGCAGCGTAGGTGTGGATTCTAACTATGGCTACACCTTC,CASSVGVDSNYGYTF
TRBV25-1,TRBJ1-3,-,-,TGTGCCAGCAGTGAATGGGGGGCGCGAGGAAACACCATATATTTT,CASSEWGARGNTIYF
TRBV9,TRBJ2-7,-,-,TGTGCCAGCAGCGTAGGGACCCAGGGGCGGGGAAGGTACGAGCAGTACTTC,CASSVGTQGRGRYEQYF
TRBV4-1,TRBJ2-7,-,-,TGCGCCAGCAGCCAAGAAGCTTGGTACGAGCAGTACTTC,CASSQEAWYEQYF
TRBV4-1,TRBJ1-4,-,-,TGCGCCAGCAGCCAAGTTTTTTCTGGCTTGGGTGGCGGGCAAGGTGAAAAACTGTTTTTT,CASSQVFSGLGGGQGEKLFF
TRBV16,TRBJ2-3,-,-,TGTGCCAGCACCGACGGTTCTAGCACAGATACGCAGTATTTT,CASTDGSSTDTQYF
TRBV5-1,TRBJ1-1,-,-,TGCGCCAGCAGCTTGGGGGACACTGAAGCTTTCTTT,CASSLGDTEAFF
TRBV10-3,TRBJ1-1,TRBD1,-,TGTGCCATCAGCCCGGGACAGAACTTTGAAGCTTTCTTT,CAISPGQNFEAFF
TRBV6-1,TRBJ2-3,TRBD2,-,TGTGCCAGCAGTGGGAACCTTGGGGGGGAAGGAGGCACAGATACGCAGTATTTT,CASSGNLGGEGGTDTQYF
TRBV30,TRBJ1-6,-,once,TGTGCCTGGAGTGGAGTGGGCTTAGGGGACTCACCCCTCCACTTT,CAWSGVGLGDSPLHF
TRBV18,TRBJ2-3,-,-,TGTGCCAGCTCACTAGACGGGTTTTCAGATACGCAGTATTTT,CASSLDGFSDTQYF
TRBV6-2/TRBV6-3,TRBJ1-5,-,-,TGTGCCAGCAGTTACACGGGGGGCGGTCAGCCCCAGCATTTT,CASSYTGGGQPQHF
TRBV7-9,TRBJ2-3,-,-,TGTGCCAGCAGCTTAGCGCCAACTAGTTTCCACACAGATACGCAGTATTTT,CASSLAPTSFHTDTQYF
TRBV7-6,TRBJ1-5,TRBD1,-,TGTGCCAGCAGCTTAGGGGTAGGGGGCGATCAGCCCCAGCATTTT,CASSLGVGGDQPQHF
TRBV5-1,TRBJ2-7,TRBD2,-,TGCGCCAGCAGTTCCGATACGACTAGCCTCTTCTCCTACGAGCAGTACTTC,CASSSDTTSLFSYEQYF
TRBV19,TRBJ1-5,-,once,TGTGCCAGTACAATTGGCAATCAGCCCCAGCATTTT,CASTIGNQPQHF
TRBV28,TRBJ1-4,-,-,TGTGCCAGCAGTTTATGGCAGCTTAATGAAAAACTGTTTTTT,CASSLWQLNEKLFF
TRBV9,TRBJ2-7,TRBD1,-,TGTGCCAGCAGCGTAACAGGGGGCGCATCGTACGAGCAGTACTTC,CASSVTGGASYEQYF
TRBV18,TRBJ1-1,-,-,TGTGCCAGCTCACCCCTACAGGACACTGAAGCTTTCTTT,CASSPLQDTEAFF
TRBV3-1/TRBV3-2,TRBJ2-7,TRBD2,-,TGTGCCAGCAGCCAAGATAGCGGGAGAAGCGAGCAGTACTTC,CASSQDSGRSEQYF
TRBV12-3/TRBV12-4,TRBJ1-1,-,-,TGTGCCAGCAGGATCAACACTGAAGCTTTCTTT,CASRINTEAFF
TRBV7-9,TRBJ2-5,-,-,TGTGCCAGCAGCTCCCGTAGGGGGGGGCTAAAAGAGACCCAGTACTTC,CASSSRRGGLKETQYF
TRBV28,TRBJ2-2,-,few,TGTGCCAGCAGTTTATCCGGTGGGCATAACACCGGGGAGCTGTTTTTT,CASSLSGGHNTGELFF
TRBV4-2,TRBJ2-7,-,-,TGTGCCAGCAGCCAGGACTACGAGCAGTACTTC,CASSQDYEQYF